A single sample is the source of the 14 T cell receptor beta chains below, sequenced in a study of cytomegalovirus exposure and HLA in healthy donors. PCR primers comprised 60 Vbeta and 13 Jbeta primers. Libraries were prepared by immunoSEQ multiplex PCR; TCRdb keeps only in-frame clonotypes and omits some of them. The sample totals roughly 150,000 clones. The sequenced sample consisted of PBMCs. These receptors were taken from a woman in her 50s in good health and CMV-seronegative.

The gene calls are TRBV18 and TRBJ1-5; no clear D gene. Trimming stripped 3 bases from V and 4 bases from J, with 7 bases between. Germline V gives CDR1 KGHSH, CDR2 LQKENI. This CDR3 is 13 amino acids long. The CDR3 DNA reads as TGTGCCAGCTCACCGGGAGGGAATCAGCCCCAGCATTTT. As protein: CASSPGGNQPQHF. The whole variable domain, filled in from reference TRBV18 and TRBJ1-5, reads NAGVMQNPRHLVRRRGQEARLRCSPMKGHSHVYWYRQLPEEGLKFMVYLQKENIIDESGMPKERFSAEFPKEGPSILRIQQVVRGDSAAYFCASSPGGNQPQHFGDGTRLSIL.

The V call is TRBV7-3, the J call TRBJ2-1; TRBD2 is a possible D gene (6 bases). Per germline, CDR1 SGHTA and CDR2 FQGTGA. Trimming removed 4 bases from V and 8 bases from J, with 15 bases in between. This CDR3 is 14 amino acids long. CDR3 sequence reads: CASSYGGTNYEQFF. CDR3 sequence (DNA): TGTGCCAGCAGCTATGGCGGGACCAACTATGAGCAGTTCTTC.

This chain joins TRBV6-5 and TRBJ1-2; D is perhaps TRBD1 (5 bases). The germline V and J ends were trimmed by 6 bases and 6 bases, with 17 bases remaining between them. Germline CDR1 is MNHEY and CDR2 is SVGAGI. This CDR3 spans 14 amino acids. The CDR3 loop is CASSRLRDSHGYTF. The CDR3 DNA sequence: TGTGCCAGCAGCCGCCTCCGGGACTCTCATGGCTACACCTTC.

CDR3 residues: CASSTVYEQYF. CDR3 nucleotides: TGTGCCAGCAGCACAGTGTACGAGCAGTACTTC. The V gene is TRBV6-1, the J gene TRBJ2-7; D ambiguous. CDR3 size: 11 residues. The germline V and J ends were trimmed by 6 bases and 4 bases, with 7 bases remaining between them. CDR1 MNHNS and CDR2 SASEGT come from the germline V gene.

This chain links TRBV27 with TRBJ2-1; unclear D gene. CDR1 MNHEY and CDR2 SMNVEV come from the germline V gene (reference sequence). This CDR3 comprises 18 residues. Deletions cut 5 bases from V and 0 bases from J, with 20 bases between. CDR3 amino acids: CASSTSSLRSSSYNEQFF. CDR3 DNA: TGTGCCAGCAGTACCTCATCCCTCCGGTCGAGCTCCTACAATGAGCAGTTCTTC.

This chain connects TRBV7-3 to TRBJ2-1; TRBD1 might be the D (5 bases). V was cut by 8 bases and J by 0 bases, with 14 bases left in between. Germline-derived CDR1 and CDR2 are SGHTA and FQGTGA. This CDR3 spans 15 amino acids. In DNA form, the CDR3 reads TGTGCCAGCTCGACAGACTCCAGCTCCTACAATGAGCAGTTCTTC. Its translation is CASSTDSSSYNEQFF.

A remark on this clone: The missing conserved phenylalanine or tryptophan at the end of this CDR3 makes a read error likely. The rearrangement uses TRBV6-5 and TRBJ1-2, with 9 nucleotides matching TRBD1. The CDR3 extends over 12 amino acids. The germline V gene encodes CDR1 MNHEY and CDR2 SVGAGI. With 7 bases clipped from V and 7 bases from J, the junction kept 4 bases outside the gene matches. CDR3 region: CASTRTGAGYTL. As DNA, the CDR3 is TGTGCCAGCACCAGGACAGGGGCTGGCTACACCCTC.

The V call is TRBV5-4, the J call TRBJ1-5; TRBD1 might be the D (5 bases). This CDR3 has 14 residues. Germline V gene lookup returns CDR1 SGHNT and CDR2 YYREEE (reference sequence). Trimming pared 0 bases from V and 7 bases from J, leaving 11 bases between. DNA of the CDR3: TGTGCCAGCAGCTTGGCCGGACACGAACAGCCCCAGCATTTT. Amino acid sequence: CASSLAGHEQPQHF.

J is TRBJ2-1 and V is TRBV2, with 8 bases lining up with TRBD1. The CDR3 runs 12 residues. V dropped 6 bases and J dropped 8; count of bases not matched to a gene: 3. Germline CDR1 is SNHLY and CDR2 is FYNNEI. This CDR3 is CASRHRGDEQFF. In DNA form, the CDR3 reads TGTGCCAGCAGGCACAGGGGGGATGAGCAGTTCTTC.

The chain carries TRBV28 and TRBJ2-5, with 12 bases matching TRBD2. The length of the CDR3 is 15 residues. Germline V lookup: CDR1 MDHEN, CDR2 SYDVKM. Trimming cost V 9 bases and J 0 bases; bases outside gene matches: 5. In DNA, the CDR3 is TGTGCCAGTTCGGGGACTAGCGGGTACCAAGAGACCCAGTACTTC. Translated: CASSGTSGYQETQYF.

The rearrangement links TRBV10-3 to TRBJ2-7; the match to TRBD2 covers 10 bases. V trimming: 5 bases; J trimming: 5 bases; junction bases outside the gene matches: 3. Germline loops: CDR1 ENHRY, CDR2 SYGVKD. The CDR3 contains 13 residues. The CDR3 DNA follows: TGTGCCATCAGTAGCCTAGCGGGGGACGAGCAGTACTTC. This gives the protein CAISSLAGDEQYF.

This rearrangement joins TRBV14 to TRBJ2-1, with 7 bases lining up with TRBD2. CDR1 and CDR2 (germline): SGHDN, FVKESK. This CDR3 comprises 16 residues. V was pared by 4 bases and J by 7 bases, with 13 bases of the junction left unmatched. The CDR3 spells CASSPPLAAARNEQFF. CDR3 sequence (DNA): TGTGCCAGCAGCCCTCCTCTAGCGGCCGCGAGGAATGAGCAGTTCTTC.

The chain employs TRBV9 and TRBJ2-1; D unclear. CDR1 SGDLS and CDR2 YYNGEE come from the germline V gene. CDR3 length equals 13 residues. Trimming pared 4 bases from V and 6 bases from J, leaving 11 bases between. CDR3 in DNA: TGTGCCAGCAGCCCCTCTGTTAGCAATGAGCAGTTCTTC. This gives the protein CASSPSVSNEQFF.

The gene calls are TRBV7-9 and TRBJ2-3, with 10 bases that match TRBD2. With V trimmed by 5 bases and J by 2 bases, 4 bases remained unmatched. Germline V gene lookup returns CDR1 SEHNR and CDR2 FQNEAQ (reference sequence). The CDR3 contains 15 residues. The CDR3 DNA is TGTGCCAGCAGCCCCGGGACTAGCGCCACAGATACGCAGTATTTT. Translated: CASSPGTSATDTQYF.